Below, 20 T cell receptor beta chains from the same sample are listed, as sequenced in a study of shared T cell receptors in the human thymus (dated by TCRdb to the early 2020s). Library preparation was by the immunoSEQ multiplex PCR assay. What TCRdb holds here is the immuneACCESS table cut down to in-frame rearrangements. Part of the clones is not present; checked against another copy, under half of the missing clones reflect an unresolved V gene, and the others are unexplained. This sample is represented by about 660,000 clones; roughly 90% of them were singletons. The ten top clones hold about 0.01% of the sample. These data are also associated with another study on human thymus T cells.

Sequenced input: thymocytes. Every receptor here comes from a boy under two years old with a congenital heart defect. Donor details come from another sample of the same person, matched by shared clones.

V and J are TRBV27 and TRBJ2-7; tentative D call: TRBD2 (6 bases). Trimming cost V 6 bases and J 6 bases, with 12 bases left between them. Germline V lookup: CDR1 MNHEY, CDR2 SMNVEV (reference sequence). CDR3 length equals 12 residues. The CDR3 DNA is TGTGCCAGCAGCTCCCGGGGGATCGAGCAGTACTTC. Amino acids: CASSSRGIEQYF.

The V gene is TRBV11-2, the J gene TRBJ2-1, with D hard to call. From germline, CDR1 is SGHAT and CDR2 FQNNGV. V was shortened by 3 bases and J by 5 bases, with 14 bases between the two germline ends. This CDR3 region has 15 residues. The CDR3 bases are TGTGCCAGCAGCTTTCATAGGCTCAGCGACAATGAGCAGTTCTTC. It is translated as CASSFHRLSDNEQFF.

The chain has TRBV6-5 and TRBJ2-5; 7 bases agree with TRBD2. The CDR3 runs 15 residues. The trim removed 4 bases at V and 2 bases at J, leaving 7 bases unmatched. In germline, CDR1 is MNHEY, CDR2 SVGAGI. The CDR3 region has the DNA TGTGCCAGCAGTTTAAGGACTAGACGACAAGAGACCCAGTACTTC. Translated, it gives CASSLRTRRQETQYF.

In DNA form, the CDR3 reads TGTGCCAGCTCCAACCGGGACAGGGGGTACAATGAGCAGTTCTTC. Translated, it gives CASSNRDRGYNEQFF. This chain connects TRBV5-6 to TRBJ2-1; 11 bases align to TRBD1. V lost 7 bases and J lost 4; bases outside the gene matches: 7. The CDR3 sequence is 15 residues long. The germline CDR1 and CDR2 sequences are SGHDT and YYEEEE.

Details on this clone: The same CDR3 is also encoded by other DNA sequences in this sample. This chain joins TRBV27 and TRBJ2-7; perhaps TRBD1 as D (6 bases). CDR1 and CDR2 from the germline V gene are MNHEY and SMNVEV (reference sequence). V was pared by 5 bases and J by 7 bases, with 9 bases between. CDR3 length: 11 residues. The CDR3 loop reads CASSNRGEQYF. The CDR3 coding sequence is TGTGCCAGCAGTAATAGGGGGGAGCAGTACTTC.

The rearrangement uses TRBV28 and TRBJ2-7; the match to TRBD2 covers 7 bases. CDR3 length equals 16 residues. V was clipped by 2 bases and J by 0 bases; unmatched bases: 7. CDR1 and CDR2 from the germline V gene are MDHEN and SYDVKM. DNA for the CDR3: TGTGCCAGCAGTTTACGGGGAGGGACCAGCTCCTACGAGCAGTACTTC. Translation: CASSLRGGTSSYEQYF.

The gene calls are TRBV21-1 and TRBJ2-7; the D call of TRBD2 is as the table states it, not checked on the DNA. TRBV21-1 is a pseudogene locus. This CDR3 region has 17 residues. The CDR3 sequence is CASSKSVSGRAGYEQYF. The CDR3 DNA reads as TGTGCCAGCAGCAAATCAGTCAGCGGGAGGGCTGGCTACGAGCAGTACTTC.

The chain couples TRBV7-2 to TRBJ1-1; 12 nucleotides line up with TRBD1. V dropped 5 bases and J dropped 6; count of bases not matched to a gene: 10. CDR1 SGHTA and CDR2 FQGNSA come from the germline V gene. This CDR3 is built from 16 residues. The CDR3 reads CASSLGTGGARAEAFF. In DNA form, the CDR3 reads TGTGCCAGCAGCCTTGGGACAGGGGGCGCGAGGGCTGAAGCTTTCTTT.

The rearrangement links TRBV4-2 to TRBJ2-1; 9 bases map to TRBD2. After removal of 1 base from V and 5 bases from J, the junction contained 6 bases not matched to a gene. The CDR3 is made up of 16 amino acids. Germline V gene data show CDR1 as LGHNA and CDR2 as YNFKEQ. DNA for the CDR3: TGTGCCAGCAGCCAAGCCGGGACTAGCTATCACAATGAGCAGTTCTTC. Its protein is CASSQAGTSYHNEQFF.

The chain joins TRBV12-2 to TRBJ2-3; the D call TRBD2 from the table was never checked on the DNA. TRBV12-2 is assigned pseudogene status. The CDR3 contains 13 residues. CDR3 sequence reads: CASRQTYTDTQYF. CDR3 DNA sequence: TGTGCAAGTCGCCAGACTTACACAGATACGCAGTATTTT.

The V call is TRBV5-6, the J call TRBJ2-7; maybe TRBD2 (5 bases). This CDR3 spans 17 amino acids. CDR1 is SGHDT, CDR2 YYEEEE, per germline. The ends were cut back, 4 bases at V and 3 bases at J, with 23 bases in the middle. For the CDR3, the DNA is TGTGCCAGCAGCCACCTAGTAAGGGAGACTTTGGACTACGAGCAGTACTTC. Translated: CASSHLVRETLDYEQYF.

The chain is built from TRBV5-5 and TRBJ2-1, with TRBD2 matching 12 bases. Unmatched junction bases numbered 12, after V lost 1 base and J lost 7 bases. The CDR3 loop spans 18 amino acids. Germline-derived CDR1 and CDR2 are SGHKS and YYEKEE (reference sequence). CDR3 protein: CASSLLAGGPRVGNEQFF. CDR3 nucleotides: TGTGCCAGCAGCTTGCTAGCGGGAGGGCCGAGGGTGGGGAATGAGCAGTTCTTC.

This chain connects TRBV7-3 to TRBJ2-5, with unresolved D. The CDR3 totals 14 residues. The germline V gene has CDR1 SGHTA and CDR2 FQGTGA. Trimming removed 5 bases at V and 5 bases at J, with 15 bases between. CDR3 region: CASSLYLGTETQYF. CDR3 coding DNA: TGTGCCAGCAGCCTCTATCTAGGTACCGAGACCCAGTACTTC.

V usage is TRBV4-1 and J usage is TRBJ1-2; 10 bases match TRBD1. V gave up 3 bases and J gave up 1 base; unmatched junction bases: 8. Germline V gene sequence: CDR1 MGHRA, CDR2 YSYEKL. The CDR3 extends over 17 amino acids. CDR3: CASSQPRGTGVNYGYTF. In DNA, the CDR3 is TGCGCCAGCAGCCAGCCCAGGGGGACAGGGGTTAACTATGGCTACACCTTC.

The chain is built from TRBV28 and TRBJ2-1, with TRBD2 matching over 8 bases. The CDR3 consists of 15 residues. Per germline, CDR1 MDHEN and CDR2 SYDVKM. Germline trimming cut 2 bases from V and 3 bases from J; bases unmatched to any gene: 3. CDR3 in DNA: TGTGCCAGCAGTTTAGTTAGCGGGGTCTACAATGAGCAGTTCTTC. Its protein is CASSLVSGVYNEQFF.

J is TRBJ2-7 and V is TRBV7-6, with TRBD1 matching 7 bases. Unmatched junction bases numbered 11, after V lost 5 bases and J lost 1 base. Germline V gives CDR1 SGHVS, CDR2 FNYEAQ. The CDR3 spans 16 residues. CDR3 coding DNA: TGTGCCAGCAGCCCCCGGTCTGGGGACAGATCCTACGAGCAGTACTTC. Residues: CASSPRSGDRSYEQYF.

This clone appeared a few times. The chain joins TRBV29-1 to TRBJ1-1; D perhaps matches TRBD1 (5 bases). The CDR3 is 16 amino acids. The ends were cut back, 2 bases at V and 0 bases at J, with 16 bases in the middle. Germline V lookup: CDR1 SQVTM, CDR2 ANQGSEA. CDR3 residues: CSVERFQGRMNTEAFF. For the CDR3, the DNA is TGCAGCGTTGAAAGGTTTCAGGGAAGAATGAACACTGAAGCTTTCTTT.

The rearrangement joins TRBV4-3 to TRBJ1-5; D unclear. CDR1 and CDR2 from the germline V gene are LGHNA and YSLEER. CDR3 size: 21 residues. V lost 0 bases to trimming and J lost 3 bases, with 27 bases between them. The CDR3 DNA follows: TGCGCCAGCAGCCAAGATTTGGTGGGAAACCCGCTAGCCCGATCCAATCAGCCCCAGCATTTT. It specifies CASSQDLVGNPLARSNQPQHF.

V is TRBV5-1 and J is TRBJ2-5; 8 nucleotides line up with TRBD1. The CDR3 is 17 residues long. Germline CDR1 reads SGHRS; CDR2 reads YFSETQ. J lost 1 base, V lost 4 bases, and 12 bases had no gene match. The CDR3 is CASSTWTGRKAQETQYF. The CDR3 DNA sequence: TGCGCCAGCAGCACTTGGACAGGGAGGAAGGCCCAAGAGACCCAGTACTTC.

The chain recombines TRBV10-3 with TRBJ1-1; no firm D call. The germline gives CDR1 ENHRY, CDR2 SYGVKD. The CDR3 consists of 13 residues. Trimming pared 3 bases from V and 6 bases from J, leaving 11 bases between. CDR3 coding DNA: TGTGCCATCAGTGACCCCAGTCACCCTGAAGCTTTCTTT. It encodes CAISDPSHPEAFF.